This entry concerns a single TCR beta chain. As yet, its antigen is unknown. Between the trimmed V and J ends, which lost 3 bases and 1 base, there was a span of 1 base. CDR1 LNHNV and CDR2 YYDKDF come from the germline V gene (reference sequence). This CDR3 spans 11 amino acids. This record belongs to a study of T cell responses to AZD1222 COVID-19 vaccine. Study observations and caveats: Baseline seropositivity characterized only six AZD1222 recipients. When two AZD1222 doses had been given, Spike-specific TCR breadth and depth rose. Donors were mostly white British, more females; clonal diversity possibly underestimated.

Pooling was applied to second doses at about 4 or about 12 weeks. Produced via immunoSEQ multiplex PCR; TCRdb's table is partial and in-frame only. The profile covers 180,000 or so clones, with 70% to 90% appearing a single time and roughly a quarter taken by the ten largest. The receptor was derived from an adult who received the AZD1222 COVID-19 vaccine. The chain joins TRBV15 to TRBJ2-7; no firm D call. Source: peripheral blood, taken 28 days after the second AZD1222 dose. CDR3 residues: CATSSSYEQYF. The CDR3 DNA is TGTGCCACCAGCAGTTCCTACGAGCAGTACTTC.